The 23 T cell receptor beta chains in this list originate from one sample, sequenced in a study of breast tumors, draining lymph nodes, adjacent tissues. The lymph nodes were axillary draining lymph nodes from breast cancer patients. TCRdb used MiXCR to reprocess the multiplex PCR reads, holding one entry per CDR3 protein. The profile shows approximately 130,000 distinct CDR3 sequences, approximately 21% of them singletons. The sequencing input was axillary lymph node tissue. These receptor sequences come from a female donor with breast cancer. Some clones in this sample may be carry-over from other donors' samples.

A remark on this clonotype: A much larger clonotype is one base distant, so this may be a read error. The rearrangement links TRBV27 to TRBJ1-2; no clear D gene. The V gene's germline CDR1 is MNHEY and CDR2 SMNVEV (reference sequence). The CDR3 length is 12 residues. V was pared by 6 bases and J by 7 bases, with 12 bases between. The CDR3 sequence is CASSPPFGGYTF. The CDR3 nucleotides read TGTGCCAGCAGCCCACCCTTTGGTGGCTACACCTTC.

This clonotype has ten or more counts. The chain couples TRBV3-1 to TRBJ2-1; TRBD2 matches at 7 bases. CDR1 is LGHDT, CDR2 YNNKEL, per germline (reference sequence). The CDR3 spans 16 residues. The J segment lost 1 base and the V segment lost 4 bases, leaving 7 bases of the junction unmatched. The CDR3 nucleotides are TGTGCCAGCAGCCGATCTAGCGGTCTGTCCTACAATGAGCAGTTCTTC. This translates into CASSRSSGLSYNEQFF.

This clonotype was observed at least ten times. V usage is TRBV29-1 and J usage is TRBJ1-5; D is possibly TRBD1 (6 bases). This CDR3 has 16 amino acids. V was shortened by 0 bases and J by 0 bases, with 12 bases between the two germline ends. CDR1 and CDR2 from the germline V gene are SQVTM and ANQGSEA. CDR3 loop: CSVEDTGARSNQPQHF. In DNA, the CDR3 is TGCAGCGTTGAAGATACGGGGGCACGTAGCAATCAGCCCCAGCATTTT.

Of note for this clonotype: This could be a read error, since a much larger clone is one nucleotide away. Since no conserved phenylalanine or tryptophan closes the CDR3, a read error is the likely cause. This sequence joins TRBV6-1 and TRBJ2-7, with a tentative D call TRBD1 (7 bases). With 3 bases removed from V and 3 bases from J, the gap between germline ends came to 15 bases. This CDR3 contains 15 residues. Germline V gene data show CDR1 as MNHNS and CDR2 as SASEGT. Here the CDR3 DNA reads TGTGCCAGCAGTGAGCGGGGACAGTCCATCTACGAGCAGTACTCC. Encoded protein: CASSERGQSIYEQYS.

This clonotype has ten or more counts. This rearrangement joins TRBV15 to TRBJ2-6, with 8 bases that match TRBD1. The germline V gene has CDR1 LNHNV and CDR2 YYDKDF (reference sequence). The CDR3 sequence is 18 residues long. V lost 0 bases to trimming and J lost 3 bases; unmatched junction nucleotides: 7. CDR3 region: CATSRDSTGGRGANVLTF. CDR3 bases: TGTGCCACCAGCAGAGATTCCACAGGGGGACGTGGGGCCAACGTCCTGACTTTC.

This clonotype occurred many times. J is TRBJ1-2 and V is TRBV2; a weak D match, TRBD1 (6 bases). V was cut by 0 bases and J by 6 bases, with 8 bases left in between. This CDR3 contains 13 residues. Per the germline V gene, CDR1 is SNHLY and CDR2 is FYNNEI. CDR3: CASSEARGDGYTF. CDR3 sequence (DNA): TGTGCCAGCAGTGAAGCTAGGGGGGATGGCTACACCTTC.

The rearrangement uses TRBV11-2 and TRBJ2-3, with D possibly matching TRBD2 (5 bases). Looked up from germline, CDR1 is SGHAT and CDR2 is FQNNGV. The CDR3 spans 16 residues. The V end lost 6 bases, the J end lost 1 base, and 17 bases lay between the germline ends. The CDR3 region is CASRAAGVRRTDTQYF. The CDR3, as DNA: TGTGCCAGCAGAGCGGCCGGTGTCAGACGCACAGATACGCAGTATTTT.

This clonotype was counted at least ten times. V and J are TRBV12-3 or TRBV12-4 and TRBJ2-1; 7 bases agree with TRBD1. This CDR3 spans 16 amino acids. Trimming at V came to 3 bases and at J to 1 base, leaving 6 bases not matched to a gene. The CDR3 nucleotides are TGTGCCAGCAGTTTTGGGCAGGGGGTATCCTACAATGAGCAGTTCTTC. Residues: CASSFGQGVSYNEQFF.

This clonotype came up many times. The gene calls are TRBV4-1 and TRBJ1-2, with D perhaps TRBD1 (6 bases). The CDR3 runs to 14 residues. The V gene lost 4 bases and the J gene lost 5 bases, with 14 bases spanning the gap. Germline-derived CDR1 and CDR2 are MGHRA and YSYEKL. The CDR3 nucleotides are TGCGCCAGCAGCCGGGGGGGCGGAGAATATGGCTACACCTTC. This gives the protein CASSRGGGEYGYTF.

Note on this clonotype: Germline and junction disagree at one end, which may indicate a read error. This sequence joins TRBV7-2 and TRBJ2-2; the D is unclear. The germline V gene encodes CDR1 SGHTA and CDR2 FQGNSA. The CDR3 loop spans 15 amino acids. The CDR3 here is CTSSLWASLGGELFF. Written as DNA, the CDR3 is TGTACCAGTAGCTTATGGGCTTCCCTAGGCGGGGAGCTGTTTTTT.

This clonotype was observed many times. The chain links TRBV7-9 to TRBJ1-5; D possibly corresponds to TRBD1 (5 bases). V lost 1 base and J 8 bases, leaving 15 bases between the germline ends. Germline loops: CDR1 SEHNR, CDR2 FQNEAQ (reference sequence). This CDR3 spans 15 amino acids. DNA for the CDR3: TGTGCCAGCAGCTTAGGGTTCCGGGACGCGGAGCCCCAGCATTTT. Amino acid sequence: CASSLGFRDAEPQHF.

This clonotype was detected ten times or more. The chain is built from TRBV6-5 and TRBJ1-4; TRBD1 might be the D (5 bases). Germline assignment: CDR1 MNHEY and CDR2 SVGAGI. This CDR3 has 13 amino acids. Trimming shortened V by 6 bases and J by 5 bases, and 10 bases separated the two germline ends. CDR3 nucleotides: TGTGCCAGCAGAAACCGGGACAATGAAAAACTGTTTTTT. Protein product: CASRNRDNEKLFF.

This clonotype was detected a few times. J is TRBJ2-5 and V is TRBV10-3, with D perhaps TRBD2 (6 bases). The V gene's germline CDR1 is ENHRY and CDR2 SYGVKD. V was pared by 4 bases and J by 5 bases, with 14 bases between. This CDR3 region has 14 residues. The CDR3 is CAISGMEGGETQYF. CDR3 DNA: TGTGCCATCAGTGGGATGGAGGGAGGCGAGACCCAGTACTTC.

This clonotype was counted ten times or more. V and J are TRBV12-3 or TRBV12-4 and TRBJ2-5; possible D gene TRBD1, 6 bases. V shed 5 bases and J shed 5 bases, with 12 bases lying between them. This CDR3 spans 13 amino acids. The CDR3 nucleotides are TGTGCCAGCAGTCTCAGACAGGTTGAGACCCAGTACTTC. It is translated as CASSLRQVETQYF.

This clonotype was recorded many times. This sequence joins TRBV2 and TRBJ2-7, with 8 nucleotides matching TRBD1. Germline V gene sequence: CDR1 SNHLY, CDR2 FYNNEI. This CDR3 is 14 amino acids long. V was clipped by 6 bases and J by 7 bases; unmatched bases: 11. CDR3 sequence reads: CASSADRGVGEQYF. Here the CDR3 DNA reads TGTGCCAGCAGCGCCGACAGGGGAGTGGGGGAGCAGTACTTC. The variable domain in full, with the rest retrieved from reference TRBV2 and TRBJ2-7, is EPEVTQTPSHQVTQMGQEVILRCVPISNHLYFYWYRQILGQKVEFLVSFYNNEISEKSEIFDDQFSVERPDGSNFTLKIRSTKLEDSAMYFCASSADRGVGEQYFGPGTRLTVT.

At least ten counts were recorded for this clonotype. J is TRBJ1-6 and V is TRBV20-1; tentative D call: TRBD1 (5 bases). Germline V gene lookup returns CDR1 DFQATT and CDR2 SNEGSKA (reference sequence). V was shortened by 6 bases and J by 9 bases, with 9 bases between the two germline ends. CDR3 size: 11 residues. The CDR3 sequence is CSAHGGSPLHF. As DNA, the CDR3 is TGCAGTGCGCACGGGGGTTCACCCCTCCACTTT.

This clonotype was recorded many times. The CDR3 here is CASSPQGHYNEQFF. CDR3 sequence (DNA): TGTGCCAGCAGCCCACAGGGTCACTACAATGAGCAGTTCTTC. The rearrangement links TRBV7-8 to TRBJ2-1, with D perhaps TRBD1 (6 bases). CDR1 and CDR2 from the germline V gene are SGHVS and FQNEAQ. The length of the CDR3 is 14 residues. Trimming took 5 bases from V and 3 from J, leaving 11 bases between them.

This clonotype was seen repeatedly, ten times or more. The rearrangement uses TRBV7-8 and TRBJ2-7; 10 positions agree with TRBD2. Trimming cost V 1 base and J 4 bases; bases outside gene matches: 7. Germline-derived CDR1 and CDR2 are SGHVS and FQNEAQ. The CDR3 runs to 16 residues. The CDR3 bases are TGTGCCAGCAGCTTAGAAACTAGCGGGGTCGGATACGAGCAGTACTTC. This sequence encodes CASSLETSGVGYEQYF.

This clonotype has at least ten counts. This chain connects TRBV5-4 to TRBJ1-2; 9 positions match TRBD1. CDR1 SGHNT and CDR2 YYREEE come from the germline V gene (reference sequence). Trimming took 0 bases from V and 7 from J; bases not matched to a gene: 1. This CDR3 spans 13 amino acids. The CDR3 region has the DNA TGTGCCAGCAGCTTGGAGGACAGGGGTGGCTACACCTTC. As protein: CASSLEDRGGYTF. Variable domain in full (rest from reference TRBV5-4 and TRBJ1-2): ETGVTQSPTHLIKTRGQQVTLRCSSQSGHNTVSWYQQALGQGPQFIFQYYREEENGRGNFPPRFSGLQFPNYSSELNVNALELDDSALYLCASSLEDRGGYTFGSGTRLTVV.

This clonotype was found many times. The CDR3 reads CASSRSDSHSGNTIYF. CDR3 nucleotides: TGTGCCAGCTCACGCTCAGATTCACACTCTGGAAACACCATATATTTT. V gene TRBV18 combines with J gene TRBJ1-3; D remains ambiguous. V was trimmed by 4 bases and J by 0 bases, leaving 13 bases between them. The CDR3 length is 16 residues. Germline loops: CDR1 KGHSH, CDR2 LQKENI.

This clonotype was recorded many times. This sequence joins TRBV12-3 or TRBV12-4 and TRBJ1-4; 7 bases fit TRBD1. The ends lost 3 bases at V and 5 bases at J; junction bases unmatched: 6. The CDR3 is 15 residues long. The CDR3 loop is CASSFGDSSNEKLFF. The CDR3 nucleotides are TGTGCCAGCAGTTTTGGGGACAGTTCGAATGAAAAACTGTTTTTT.

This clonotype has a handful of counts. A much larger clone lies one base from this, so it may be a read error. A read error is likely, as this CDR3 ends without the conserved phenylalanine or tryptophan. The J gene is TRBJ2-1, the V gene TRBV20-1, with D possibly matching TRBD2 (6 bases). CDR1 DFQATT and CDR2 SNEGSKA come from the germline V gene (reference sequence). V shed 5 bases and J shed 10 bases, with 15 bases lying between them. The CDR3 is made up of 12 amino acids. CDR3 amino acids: CSASLPREEQFL. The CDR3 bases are TGCAGTGCTTCTTTACCCCGGGAGGAGCAGTTCCTC.

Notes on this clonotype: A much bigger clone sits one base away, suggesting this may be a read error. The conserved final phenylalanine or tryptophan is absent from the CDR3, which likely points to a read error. As DNA, the CDR3 is TGTGCCTGGAGCCAGAATGAAAAACTGTTTTCT. It translates to CAWSQNEKLFS. The V call is TRBV30, the J call TRBJ1-4; D is unresolved. Germline V lookup: CDR1 GTSNPN, CDR2 SVGIG (reference sequence). Trimming removed 3 bases at V and 5 bases at J, with 4 bases between. The CDR3 runs to 11 residues.